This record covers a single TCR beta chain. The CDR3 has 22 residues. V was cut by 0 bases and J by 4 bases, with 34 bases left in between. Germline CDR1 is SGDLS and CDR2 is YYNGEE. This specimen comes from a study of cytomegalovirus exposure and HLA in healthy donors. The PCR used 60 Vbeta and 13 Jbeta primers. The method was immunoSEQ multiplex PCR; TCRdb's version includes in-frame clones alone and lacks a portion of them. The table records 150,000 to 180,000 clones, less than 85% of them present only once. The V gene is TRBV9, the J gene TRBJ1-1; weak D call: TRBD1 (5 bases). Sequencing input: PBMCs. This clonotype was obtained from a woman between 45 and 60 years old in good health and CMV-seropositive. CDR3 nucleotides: TGTGCCAGCAGCGTAGGTCCTCGCCCGGCAGGACAATCCGATTCTTTGGGCACTGAAGCTTTCTTT. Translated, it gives CASSVGPRPAGQSDSLGTEAFF. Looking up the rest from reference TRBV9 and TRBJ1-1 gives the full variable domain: DSGVTQTPKHLITATGQRVTLRCSPRSGDLSVYWYQQSLDQGLQFLIQYYNGEERAKGNILERFSAQQFPDLHSELNLSSLELGDSALYFCASSVGPRPAGQSDSLGTEAFFGQGTRLTVV.